These 32 T cell receptor beta chains were all obtained from the same sample, sequenced in a study of blood T cell repertoires in COVID-19. The method was immunoSEQ multiplex PCR; TCRdb's version includes in-frame clones alone and lacks a portion of them. The table records tens of thousands of clones, about 77% of them present only once. Sequenced material: peripheral blood. Receptors were obtained from a human donor in a cohort sampled during active COVID-19.

V is TRBV3-1 (or the pseudogene TRBV3-2) and J is TRBJ1-2; 9 nucleotides line up with TRBD1. Germline trimming cut 2 bases from V and 8 bases from J; bases unmatched to any gene: 12. The CDR3 loop spans 16 amino acids. Germline lookup yields CDR1 LGHDT and CDR2 YNNKEL (reference sequence). Here the CDR3 DNA reads TGTGCCAGCAGCCAACTCGGACAGGGGCGTACGGGAGGCTACACCTTC. Translated: CASSQLGQGRTGGYTF.

The chain recombines TRBV14 with TRBJ2-1; 12 bases map to TRBD2. Germline CDR1 reads SGHDN; CDR2 reads FVKESK. This CDR3 has 20 amino acids. The junction had 15 bases not matched to a gene; V was cut back by 6 bases and J by 0 bases. CDR3 region: CASSLSRGLAGGSSYNEQFF. DNA of the CDR3: TGTGCCAGCAGTCTTTCTAGGGGACTAGCGGGCGGGAGCTCCTACAATGAGCAGTTCTTC. The full variable domain, rest sourced from reference TRBV14 and TRBJ2-1, is EAGVTQFPSHSVIEKGQTVTLRCDPISGHDNLYWYRRVMGKEIKFLLHFVKESKQDESGMPNNRFLAERTGGTYSTLKVQPAELEDSGVYFCASSLSRGLAGGSSYNEQFFGPGTRLTVL.

The CDR3 is CASKYESSYNEQFF. The CDR3 nucleotides are TGTGCCAGCAAGTACGAGAGCTCCTACAATGAGCAGTTCTTC. The rearrangement joins TRBV2 to TRBJ2-1; no firm D call. The ends were cut back, 7 bases at V and 0 bases at J, with 10 bases in the middle. Germline V lookup: CDR1 SNHLY, CDR2 FYNNEI. The CDR3 has 14 residues. Looking up the rest from reference TRBV2 and TRBJ2-1 gives the full variable domain: EPEVTQTPSHQVTQMGQEVILRCVPISNHLYFYWYRQILGQKVEFLVSFYNNEISEKSEIFDDQFSVERPDGSNFTLKIRSTKLEDSAMYFCASKYESSYNEQFFGPGTRLTVL.

This clone was counted ten times or more. The CDR3 DNA reads as TGTGCCAGCAGCCGGGGGGACACTGAAGCTTTCTTT. Protein sequence: CASSRGDTEAFF. The genes are TRBV2 and TRBJ1-1; D might be TRBD1 (5 bases). The CDR3 has 12 amino acids. V lost 6 bases and J 3 bases, leaving 8 bases between the germline ends. CDR1 and CDR2 from the germline V gene are SNHLY and FYNNEI.

V usage is TRBV5-1 and J usage is TRBJ2-2, with D possibly TRBD2 on 5 matching bases. Germline CDR1 is SGHRS and CDR2 is YFSETQ. The CDR3 totals 15 residues. V lost 4 bases to trimming and J lost 4 bases, with 14 bases between them. CDR3 loop: CASSPAGRGTGELFF. The CDR3 DNA sequence: TGCGCCAGCAGCCCGGCGGGCCGCGGCACCGGGGAGCTGTTTTTT.

The CDR3 DNA is TGTGCCAGCAGCCCCCAGGTCCCCTCTGGGGCCAACGTCCTGACTTTC. As protein: CASSPQVPSGANVLTF. V is TRBV3-1 (or the pseudogene TRBV3-2) and J is TRBJ2-6; D unclear. The CDR3 is 16 residues long. V gave up 4 bases and J gave up 0 bases, with 10 bases separating them. Germline V gives CDR1 LGHDT, CDR2 YNNKEL (reference sequence).

The chain links TRBV19 to TRBJ1-5, with 9 positions matching TRBD1. This CDR3 has 16 amino acids. Losses at the gene ends were 1 base for V and 7 bases for J; bases not matched to a gene: 8. The germline gives CDR1 LNHDA, CDR2 SQIVND (reference sequence). The CDR3 loop is CASSIGRDREGQPQHF. The DNA for the CDR3 is TGTGCCAGTAGTATAGGAAGGGACAGGGAAGGACAGCCCCAGCATTTT.

The chain joins TRBV7-3 to TRBJ2-5; maybe TRBD2 (6 bases). Germline V gives CDR1 SGHTA, CDR2 FQGTGA. The CDR3 has 13 amino acids. V was clipped by 5 bases and J by 9 bases, with 16 bases between them. As DNA, the CDR3 is TGTGCCAGCAGCCCTGGGACTGCCCGGGCCCAGTACTTC. This translates into CASSPGTARAQYF. The complete variable domain, with remaining parts taken from reference TRBV7-3 and TRBJ2-5, reads GAGVSQTPSNKVTEKGKYVELRCDPISGHTALYWYRQSLGQGPEFLIYFQGTGAADDSGLPNDRFFAVRPEGSVSTLKIQRTERGDSAVYLCASSPGTARAQYFGPGTRLLVL.

This clone was found a few times. V and J are TRBV9 and TRBJ2-1, with 12 bases fitting TRBD2. V gave up 3 bases and J gave up 5 bases; unmatched junction bases: 3. Germline CDR1 reads SGDLS; CDR2 reads YYNGEE. The length of the CDR3 is 15 residues. CDR3 amino acids: CASSASGGANNEQFF. The DNA of the CDR3 is TGTGCCAGCAGCGCTAGCGGGGGGGCGAACAATGAGCAGTTCTTC.

The chain couples TRBV5-4 to TRBJ2-5; no clear D gene. Trimming left V 4 bases short and J 1 base short, with 14 bases between. Germline CDR1 reads SGHNT; CDR2 reads YYREEE (reference sequence). The CDR3 is made up of 15 amino acids. The CDR3 reads CASSPTELAQETQYF. For the CDR3, the DNA is TGTGCCAGCAGCCCTACAGAACTGGCCCAAGAGACCCAGTACTTC.

This chain uses TRBV28 with TRBJ2-7; TRBD2 agrees at 7 bases. The V segment lost 7 bases and the J segment 2 bases; nucleotides outside the gene matches: 5. The germline V gene has CDR1 MDHEN and CDR2 SYDVKM. The length of the CDR3 is 13 residues. CDR3 sequence: CASTLGGTYEQYF. In DNA, the CDR3 is TGTGCCAGCACCTTGGGGGGGACCTACGAGCAGTACTTC. Variable domain in full (rest from reference TRBV28 and TRBJ2-7): DVKVTQSSRYLVKRTGEKVFLECVQDMDHENMFWYRQDPGLGLRLIYFSYDVKMKEKGDIPEGYSVSREKKERFSLILESASTNQTSMYLCASTLGGTYEQYFGPGTRLTVT.

J is TRBJ2-1 and V is TRBV15, with a weak D call TRBD1 (5 bases). This CDR3 region has 14 residues. Germline CDR1 reads LNHNV; CDR2 reads YYDKDF (reference sequence). Trimming shortened V by 1 base and J by 10 bases, and 14 bases separated the two germline ends. The CDR3 loop reads CATSRGSWGREQFF. In nucleotides, the CDR3 is TGTGCCACCAGCAGAGGTAGCTGGGGCAGGGAGCAGTTCTTC.

The CDR3 sequence: CASSQEGQYGQPQHF. The CDR3, as DNA: TGCGCCAGCAGCCAAGAGGGACAGTATGGACAGCCCCAGCATTTT. The chain combines TRBV5-1 with TRBJ1-5; 7 nucleotides align to TRBD1. CDR3 length: 15 residues. Germline V gene data show CDR1 as SGHRS and CDR2 as YFSETQ. After removal of 4 bases from V and 7 bases from J, the junction contained 11 bases not matched to a gene.

The gene calls are TRBV5-1 and TRBJ1-5, with D tentatively TRBD1 (6 bases). The V gene's germline CDR1 is SGHRS and CDR2 YFSETQ. The V end was cut by 4 bases, the J end by 0 bases, with 17 bases between. CDR3 length: 17 residues. Written as DNA, the CDR3 is TGCGCCAGCAGCCCAACCCCCCTGACAGGTAGCAATCAGCCCCAGCATTTT. Translating gives CASSPTPLTGSNQPQHF.

The chain combines TRBV4-1 with TRBJ1-2, with 12 bases aligning to TRBD1. Germline lookup yields CDR1 MGHRA and CDR2 YSYEKL. The length of the CDR3 is 16 residues. After removal of 3 bases from V and 8 bases from J, the junction contained 10 bases not matched to a gene. CDR3 coding DNA: TGCGCCAGCAGCCAGGCCGGGACAGGGGGCGCGTGGGGCTACACCTTC. Protein product: CASSQAGTGGAWGYTF.

This rearrangement joins TRBV27 to TRBJ2-4; TRBD1 matches 11 bases. V lost 4 bases to trimming and J lost 7 bases; unmatched junction nucleotides: 3. The CDR3 is made up of 14 amino acids. Per the germline V gene, CDR1 is MNHEY and CDR2 is SMNVEV (reference sequence). The DNA for the CDR3 is TGTGCCAGCAGTTCCCGGACAGGGGGCAACATTCAGTACTTC. Residues: CASSSRTGGNIQYF.

This clone was detected only a few times. J is TRBJ2-5 and V is TRBV24-1, with D perhaps matching TRBD2 (5 bases). The CDR3 consists of 15 residues. V was cut by 3 bases and J by 1 base, with 11 bases left in between. The germline V gene encodes CDR1 KGHDR and CDR2 SFDVKD. In DNA, the CDR3 is TGTGCCACCAGTGATCAGCGGAGTTCCCAAGAGACCCAGTACTTC. This codes for CATSDQRSSQETQYF.

The CDR3 region is CASSRQGLGEQYF. As DNA, the CDR3 is TGTGCCAGCAGTCGACAGGGTTTGGGGGAGCAGTACTTC. V and J are TRBV12-3 or TRBV12-4 and TRBJ2-7; 7 nucleotides match TRBD1. The CDR3 runs 13 residues. The junction had 8 bases not matched to a gene; V was cut back by 5 bases and J by 7 bases.

V usage is TRBV11-3 and J usage is TRBJ2-1; possible D gene TRBD1, 6 bases. V was pared by 2 bases and J by 9 bases, with 17 bases between. This CDR3 is 15 amino acids long. The germline gives CDR1 SGHNT, CDR2 YENEEA. CDR3 nucleotides: TGTGCCAGCAGCTTAACAGGGTCAAGCCCCAGTGAGCAGTTCTTC. Translation gives CASSLTGSSPSEQFF. The full variable domain, rest sourced from reference TRBV11-3 and TRBJ2-1, is EAGVVQSPRYKIIEKKQPVAFWCNPISGHNTLYWYLQNLGQGPELLIRYENEEAVDDSQLPKDRFSAERLKGVDSTLKIQPAELGDSAVYLCASSLTGSSPSEQFFGPGTRLTVL.

The rearrangement uses TRBV5-1 and TRBJ2-2; 9 bases match TRBD1. CDR1 is SGHRS and CDR2 is YFSETQ in the germline V gene. The CDR3 loop spans 14 amino acids. J was trimmed by 6 bases and V by 5 bases; bases with no gene match: 5. For the CDR3, the DNA is TGCGCCAGCAGTACACAGGGGGCGGCCGGGGAGCTGTTTTTT. As protein: CASSTQGAAGELFF.

The CDR3 sequence is CASSLVGGPGDNEQFF. CDR3 DNA sequence: TGTGCCAGCAGCTTGGTTGGCGGCCCGGGGGACAATGAGCAGTTCTTC. The chain joins TRBV5-6 to TRBJ2-1; possible D gene TRBD2, 6 bases. The CDR3 is 16 amino acids. CDR1 and CDR2 from the germline V gene are SGHDT and YYEEEE. The V gene lost 0 bases and the J gene lost 5 bases, with 15 bases spanning the gap.

This chain connects TRBV5-6 to TRBJ2-3, with 11 bases matching TRBD2. J gave up 6 bases and V 2 bases, and 2 bases lay outside the gene matches. CDR1 and CDR2 from the germline V gene are SGHDT and YYEEEE. CDR3 length: 14 residues. CDR3 nucleotide sequence: TGTGCCAGCAGCTTCACTAGCGGGAGTGATACGCAGTATTTT. Its protein is CASSFTSGSDTQYF.

V gene TRBV3-1 (or the pseudogene TRBV3-2) combines with J gene TRBJ2-1; TRBD2 matches at 12 bases. Trimming took 11 bases from V and 7 from J; bases not matched to a gene: 9. This CDR3 is built from 14 residues. The germline CDR1 and CDR2 sequences are LGHDT and YNNKEL (reference sequence). CDR3 coding DNA: TGTGCCGTCGCCCTAGCGGGGGGGCGGAATGAGCAGTTCTTC. Amino acids: CAVALAGGRNEQFF.

The chain is built from TRBV4-3 and TRBJ1-2; 8 bases line up with TRBD1. The J segment lost 3 bases and the V segment lost 0 bases, leaving 9 bases of the junction unmatched. The CDR3 runs 17 residues. Germline lookup yields CDR1 LGHNA and CDR2 YSLEER. CDR3 bases: TGCGCCAGCAGCCAAGAGATATGGGCAGGGGGCTACTATGGCTACACCTTC. Amino acids: CASSQEIWAGGYYGYTF.

V usage is TRBV2 and J usage is TRBJ1-4, with D possibly matching TRBD1 (5 bases). V lost 10 bases to trimming and J lost 7 bases, with 10 bases between them. CDR1 SNHLY and CDR2 FYNNEI come from the germline V gene. The CDR3 consists of 11 residues. CDR3 nucleotides: TGTGCCACCGGAAGGGGTGAAAAACTGTTTTTT. It specifies CATGRGEKLFF.

Written as DNA, the CDR3 is TGTGCCAGCAGTCGCGAGGGGGGGCTCGAGACCCAGTACTTC. Amino acid sequence: CASSREGGLETQYF. The chain employs TRBV2 and TRBJ2-5; D possibly corresponds to TRBD2 (7 bases). V shed 5 bases and J shed 5 bases, with 15 bases lying between them. From germline, CDR1 is SNHLY and CDR2 FYNNEI. The CDR3 has 14 amino acids.

This chain uses TRBV14 with TRBJ2-3; TRBD2 matches 9 bases. The junction had 7 bases not matched to a gene; V was cut back by 3 bases and J by 6 bases. Germline assignment: CDR1 SGHDN and CDR2 FVKESK. CDR3 size: 15 residues. The CDR3 is CASSQTSGWGDTQYF. The CDR3, as DNA: TGTGCCAGCAGCCAGACTAGCGGATGGGGGGATACGCAGTATTTT.

This chain links TRBV10-3 with TRBJ1-6; the D gene is possibly TRBD1 (6 bases). V lost 10 bases and J lost 10, with 17 bases in between. This CDR3 is 13 amino acids long. Germline-derived CDR1 and CDR2 are ENHRY and SYGVKD. Here the CDR3 reads CATGGQGGSPLHF. The CDR3 nucleotides are TGTGCCACCGGGGGGCAGGGTGGATCACCCCTCCACTTT.

The V call is TRBV7-2, the J call TRBJ1-2, with D tentatively TRBD1 (6 bases). The V gene's germline CDR1 is SGHTA and CDR2 FQGNSA. This CDR3 is 13 amino acids long. V gave up 5 bases and J gave up 3 bases, with 10 bases separating them. This chain's CDR3 is CASSPGQYYGYTF. As DNA, the CDR3 is TGTGCCAGCAGCCCCGGACAGTACTATGGCTACACCTTC. Looking up the rest from reference TRBV7-2 and TRBJ1-2 gives the full variable domain: GAGVSQSPSNKVTEKGKDVELRCDPISGHTALYWYRQSLGQGLEFLIYFQGNSAPDKSGLPSDRFSAERTGGSVSTLTIQRTQQEDSAVYLCASSPGQYYGYTFGSGTRLTVV.

The chain carries TRBV7-2 and TRBJ1-6; D is ambiguous. CDR3 length equals 14 residues. Germline CDR1 reads SGHTA; CDR2 reads FQGNSA. Trimming left V 8 bases short and J 4 bases short, with 12 bases between. The CDR3 region is CASAGVRYNSPLHF. The CDR3 DNA reads as TGTGCCAGCGCCGGAGTAAGATATAATTCACCCCTCCACTTT. Supplemented by reference TRBV7-2 and TRBJ1-6, the full variable domain reads GAGVSQSPSNKVTEKGKDVELRCDPISGHTALYWYRQSLGQGLEFLIYFQGNSAPDKSGLPSDRFSAERTGGSVSTLTIQRTQQEDSAVYLCASAGVRYNSPLHFGNGTRLTVT.

The gene calls are TRBV3-1 (or the pseudogene TRBV3-2) and TRBJ1-2; D is possibly TRBD1 (5 bases). Germline V gives CDR1 LGHDT, CDR2 YNNKEL (reference sequence). The CDR3 is 16 amino acids. The V end was cut by 1 base, the J end by 0 bases, with 12 bases between. The CDR3 here is CASSQVRGGTNYGYTF. The CDR3 DNA follows: TGTGCCAGCAGCCAAGTGAGGGGCGGGACTAACTATGGCTACACCTTC.

The rearrangement joins TRBV28 to TRBJ1-5; D is uncertain. Per the germline V gene, CDR1 is MDHEN and CDR2 is SYDVKM. The germline V and J ends were trimmed by 5 bases and 1 base, with 15 bases remaining between them. There are 16 residues in the CDR3. CDR3: CASSPSGKRSNQPQHF. Here the CDR3 DNA reads TGTGCCAGCAGTCCCTCGGGGAAACGCAGCAATCAGCCCCAGCATTTT.